The 30 T cell receptor beta chains reported below all come from one sample, sequenced in a study of shared clonotypes between healthy human individuals. Clones were read by immunoSEQ multiplex PCR, and TCRdb kept only the in-frame ones, dropping some. The sample shows a few million clones, around 93% of them seen only once. The source material was naive CD4+ T cells from PBMCs. The subset denotes: CD45RA+ positively selected. The receptors here all came from a young man in good health. Some clones in this sample may be carry-over from other donors' samples.

The chain carries TRBV5-7 and TRBJ2-1; TRBD2 agrees at 12 bases. TRBV5-7 is an ORF; its function is uncertain. V was pared by 3 bases and J by 1 base, with 2 bases of the junction left unmatched. CDR3 size: 16 residues. The CDR3 region is CASSSGTSGSYNEQFF. DNA of the CDR3: TGTGCCAGCAGCTCTGGGACTAGCGGGTCCTACAATGAGCAGTTCTTC.

The rearrangement uses TRBV4-1 and TRBJ1-5, with TRBD1 matching 11 bases. Germline V lookup: CDR1 MGHRA, CDR2 YSYEKL. The CDR3 sequence is 17 residues long. V lost 4 bases to trimming and J lost 0 bases; unmatched junction nucleotides: 5. CDR3 protein: CASSRGQGAFSNQPQHF. DNA of the CDR3: TGCGCCAGCAGCCGCGGACAGGGGGCTTTTAGCAATCAGCCCCAGCATTTT.

The CDR3 sequence: CATGGTEAFF. The CDR3 DNA sequence: TGTGCCACCGGGGGGACTGAAGCTTTCTTT. The chain employs TRBV28 and TRBJ1-1; D may be TRBD1 (5 bases). The CDR3 extends over 10 amino acids. V was cut by 10 bases and J by 5 bases, with 8 bases left in between. From germline, CDR1 is MDHEN and CDR2 SYDVKM.

The chain carries TRBV28 and TRBJ2-5; the D gene is possibly TRBD1 (5 bases). The germline gives CDR1 MDHEN, CDR2 SYDVKM. This CDR3 is 13 amino acids long. V was cut by 8 bases and J by 3 bases, with 13 bases left in between. The CDR3 loop is CASQSTAEETQYF. As DNA, the CDR3 is TGTGCCAGCCAATCGACAGCCGAAGAGACCCAGTACTTC.

The chain carries TRBV27 and TRBJ2-1, with 7 bases lining up with TRBD2. V dropped 1 base and J dropped 9; count of bases not matched to a gene: 12. Germline loops: CDR1 MNHEY, CDR2 SMNVEV (reference sequence). The CDR3 extends over 16 amino acids. The CDR3 DNA sequence: TGTGCCAGCAGTTTATTACCGGGACTAACCTGGGGTGAGCAGTTCTTC. The encoded protein is CASSLLPGLTWGEQFF.

The chain uses TRBV7-2 and TRBJ2-2; D could derive from TRBD1 or TRBD2 (5 bases each). CDR3 length: 15 amino acids. The germline gives CDR1 SGHTA, CDR2 FQGNSA. With 5 bases removed from V and 3 bases from J, the gap between germline ends came to 13 bases. The CDR3 region is CASSPRDQYTGELFF. CDR3 nucleotide sequence: TGTGCCAGCAGCCCGAGGGACCAGTACACCGGGGAGCTGTTTTTT.

CDR3 sequence: CASGRKGMNEQFF. The CDR3 nucleotides read TGTGCCAGCGGGAGGAAGGGGATGAATGAGCAGTTCTTC. The chain is built from TRBV6-5 and TRBJ2-1; D possibly corresponds to TRBD2 (6 bases). V dropped 8 bases and J dropped 7 bases, with 15 bases sitting between them. Germline-derived CDR1 and CDR2 are MNHEY and SVGAGI. This CDR3 spans 13 amino acids.

The genes are TRBV4-3 and TRBJ1-6; no definite D call. This CDR3 comprises 12 residues. The ends were cut back, 3 bases at V and 3 bases at J, with 0 bases in the middle. Germline assignment: CDR1 LGHNA and CDR2 YSLEER. CDR3 protein: CASSHYNSPLHF. The CDR3, as DNA: TGCGCCAGCAGCCACTATAATTCACCCCTCCACTTT.

This rearrangement joins TRBV4-1 to TRBJ1-3, with D unresolved. There are 15 residues in the CDR3. Germline-derived CDR1 and CDR2 are MGHRA and YSYEKL. V was pared by 4 bases and J by 0 bases, with 10 bases between. CDR3 region: CASSLSGSSGNTIYF. In DNA form, the CDR3 reads TGCGCCAGCAGCCTCTCCGGGAGCTCTGGAAACACCATATATTTT.

This clone was counted a single time. This chain links TRBV9 with TRBJ1-1; weak D call: TRBD1 (6 bases). Between the trimmed V and J ends, which lost 4 bases and 1 base, there was a span of 11 bases. The CDR3 is 14 amino acids. The germline gives CDR1 SGDLS, CDR2 YYNGEE. The CDR3 loop is CASSIETGNTEAFF. In DNA, the CDR3 is TGTGCCAGCAGCATAGAGACAGGGAACACTGAAGCTTTCTTT.

The chain recombines TRBV7-3 with TRBJ2-5; possibly TRBD2 for D (6 bases). Judging by the DNA end, TRBJ2-7 fits better; the J call may be wrong. The CDR3 loop spans 13 amino acids. Germline V gene data show CDR1 as SGHTA and CDR2 as FQGTGA. In DNA, the CDR3 is TGTGCCAGCAGCTTGGGAGGTCCCTACGAGCAGTACTTC. It specifies CASSLGGPYEQYF.

The chain carries TRBV2 and TRBJ2-1, with TRBD2 identical over 9 bases. The length of the CDR3 is 15 residues. Looked up from germline, CDR1 is SNHLY and CDR2 is FYNNEI. With 5 bases clipped from V and 4 bases from J, the junction kept 6 bases outside the gene matches. The CDR3 spells CASSLQLAGYNEQFF. DNA for the CDR3: TGTGCCAGCAGTTTGCAGCTAGCGGGGTACAATGAGCAGTTCTTC.

This chain connects TRBV6-5 to TRBJ2-5, with TRBD1 matching over 8 bases. This CDR3 contains 15 residues. V lost 2 bases to trimming and J lost 7 bases; unmatched junction nucleotides: 9. Germline CDR1 MNHEY, CDR2 SVGAGI. The CDR3 region is CASSYGQGGMGTQYF. The DNA of the CDR3 is TGTGCCAGCAGTTACGGACAGGGAGGAATGGGGACCCAGTACTTC.

The rearrangement links TRBV21-1 to TRBJ1-5. TRBV21-1 is recorded as a pseudogene. The CDR3 sequence is 17 residues long. This CDR3 is CAREGIKIGTYNQPQHF. The CDR3 DNA sequence: TGTGCCAGAGAGGGGATCAAGATTGGTACCTACAATCAGCCCCAGCATTTT.

This chain connects TRBV30 to TRBJ1-2; TRBD1 agrees at 9 bases. The CDR3 extends over 15 amino acids. Germline loops: CDR1 GTSNPN, CDR2 SVGIG (reference sequence). The V gene end was trimmed by 2 bases and the J gene end by 5 bases; junction bases not matched to a gene: 9. The CDR3 reads CAWSYGQGPRYGYTF. CDR3 coding DNA: TGTGCCTGGAGTTACGGACAGGGGCCAAGGTATGGCTACACCTTC.

This chain links TRBV11-2 with TRBJ1-3; no clear D gene. Germline V gene data show CDR1 as SGHAT and CDR2 as FQNNGV. This CDR3 contains 14 residues. Trimming took off 5 bases at V and 4 bases at J, with 12 bases between the two ends. CDR3 in amino acids: CASSLPPRGNTIYF. CDR3 coding DNA: TGTGCCAGCAGCCTTCCACCCCGCGGAAACACCATATATTTT.

Worth noting for this clone: The same CDR3 can be traced to other DNA sequences in this sample. The chain recombines TRBV9 with TRBJ2-2; D call uncertain. Germline assignment: CDR1 SGDLS and CDR2 YYNGEE. The CDR3 covers 15 residues. V was trimmed by 0 bases and J by 1 base, leaving 7 bases between them. The CDR3 sequence: CASSVVAGNTGELFF. DNA for the CDR3: TGTGCCAGCAGCGTAGTCGCCGGGAACACCGGGGAGCTGTTTTTT.

The rearrangement links TRBV18 to TRBJ2-1, with TRBD2 as a possible D gene (7 bases). Per the germline V gene, CDR1 is KGHSH and CDR2 is LQKENI. The CDR3 runs to 16 residues. V shed 0 bases and J shed 5 bases, with 14 bases lying between them. CDR3 DNA: TGTGCCAGCTCACCACCAAGCGGAGGGGGGGACAATGAGCAGTTCTTC. Its protein product is CASSPPSGGGDNEQFF.

V is TRBV11-2 and J is TRBJ2-3; D may be TRBD2 (6 bases). CDR1 and CDR2 from the germline V gene are SGHAT and FQNNGV. This CDR3 spans 15 amino acids. The V gene lost 0 bases and the J gene lost 2 bases, with 9 bases spanning the gap. CDR3 residues: CASSLDGGSTDTQYF. CDR3 nucleotide sequence: TGTGCCAGCAGCTTAGACGGGGGTTCCACAGATACGCAGTATTTT.

The gene calls are TRBV5-6 and TRBJ1-1; D not resolved. The CDR3 length is 16 residues. Trimming removed 1 base at V and 5 bases at J, with 18 bases between. Germline CDR1 and CDR2: SGHDT and YYEEEE. The CDR3 coding sequence is TGTGCCAGCAGCTTGTTAGGTCTAGGGCATGGAACTGAAGCTTTCTTT. Amino acid sequence: CASSLLGLGHGTEAFF.

J is TRBJ2-1 and V is TRBV2; 8 bases agree with TRBD1. The CDR3 is 14 residues long. Germline loops: CDR1 SNHLY, CDR2 FYNNEI. V gave up 6 bases and J gave up 3 bases; unmatched junction bases: 4. CDR3 residues: CASRDRGVYNEQFF. The CDR3 bases are TGTGCCAGCAGAGACAGGGGAGTCTACAATGAGCAGTTCTTC.

This clone was picked up a small number of times. J is TRBJ1-5 and V is TRBV2; maybe TRBD1 (5 bases). Trimming removed 9 bases from V and 2 bases from J, with 11 bases in between. The CDR3 sequence is 13 residues long. From germline, CDR1 is SNHLY and CDR2 FYNNEI. The CDR3 is CASQQDRNQPQHF. The CDR3 DNA sequence: TGTGCCAGTCAACAGGATCGCAATCAGCCCCAGCATTTT.

The J gene is TRBJ2-2, the V gene TRBV11-2; a possible D gene is TRBD1 (6 bases). This CDR3 spans 14 amino acids. The germline gives CDR1 SGHAT, CDR2 FQNNGV. V was clipped by 6 bases and J by 6 bases, with 14 bases between them. CDR3 DNA: TGTGCCAGCAGAGGAATGGGGGCAGCCGGGGAGCTGTTTTTT. It is translated as CASRGMGAAGELFF.

J is TRBJ2-3 and V is TRBV19; D uncertain. The length of the CDR3 is 11 residues. Germline V gene data show CDR1 as LNHDA and CDR2 as SQIVND (reference sequence). V lost 10 bases and J 5 bases, leaving 10 bases between the germline ends. CDR3 DNA: TGTGCCACCAGGATCGGAGATACGCAGTATTTT. It is translated as CATRIGDTQYF. Filled out from reference TRBV19 and TRBJ2-3, the complete variable domain reads DGGITQSPKYLFRKEGQNVTLSCEQNLNHDAMYWYRQDPGQGLRLIYYSQIVNDFQKGDIAEGYSVSREKKESFPLTVTSAQKNPTAFYLCATRIGDTQYFGPGTRLTVL.

The V and J genes are TRBV5-1 and TRBJ1-1; D possibly corresponds to TRBD1 (6 bases). The V and J ends lost 4 bases and 1 base respectively, with 17 bases between them. CDR1 is SGHRS, CDR2 YFSETQ, per germline. The CDR3 has 16 residues. The CDR3 nucleotides read TGCGCCAGCAGCGCCGAACCTCAGGGGCGGAACACTGAAGCTTTCTTT. The encoded protein is CASSAEPQGRNTEAFF.

The chain carries TRBV5-6 and TRBJ2-2; D is uncertain. V lost 0 bases and J lost 10, with 10 bases in between. The CDR3 loop spans 13 amino acids. Germline V gene data show CDR1 as SGHDT and CDR2 as YYEEEE. The CDR3 bases are TGTGCCAGCAGCTTGGCTAGAGGAAAGGAGCTGTTTTTT. As protein: CASSLARGKELFF.

This chain connects TRBV4-2 to TRBJ2-5, with D perhaps given as TRBD1 or TRBD2 (6 bases each). Per germline, CDR1 LGHNA and CDR2 YNFKEQ. This CDR3 comprises 17 residues. The V end lost 4 bases, the J end lost 1 base, and 19 bases lay between the germline ends. The CDR3 DNA reads as TGTGCCAGCAGCCCCCTCGGCGTGGGGGGCGGCCAAGAGACCCAGTACTTC. Protein product: CASSPLGVGGGQETQYF.

This chain connects TRBV7-2 to TRBJ2-5; D might be TRBD1 or TRBD2, each matching 5 bases. The germline V and J ends were trimmed by 5 bases and 2 bases, with 15 bases remaining between them. CDR1 and CDR2 from the germline V gene are SGHTA and FQGNSA. The CDR3 is made up of 15 amino acids. For the CDR3, the DNA is TGTGCCAGCAGCGTTAGCTCGGGGCAGCAAGAGACCCAGTACTTC. Its protein product is CASSVSSGQQETQYF. The variable domain in full, with the rest retrieved from reference TRBV7-2 and TRBJ2-5, is GAGVSQSPSNKVTEKGKDVELRCDPISGHTALYWYRQSLGQGLEFLIYFQGNSAPDKSGLPSDRFSAERTGGSVSTLTIQRTQQEDSAVYLCASSVSSGQQETQYFGPGTRLLVL.

This clone was seen only once. This chain uses TRBV28 with TRBJ2-2, with 11 positions matching TRBD2. Germline values: CDR1 MDHEN, CDR2 SYDVKM. The CDR3 covers 17 residues. Losses at the gene ends were 5 bases for V and 7 bases for J; bases not matched to a gene: 12. DNA of the CDR3: TGTGCCAGCAGTCGGAAATTAGCGGGAGGGCCTGGCGGGGAGCTGTTTTTT. It encodes CASSRKLAGGPGGELFF.

DNA for the CDR3: TGCGCCAGCAGCTTGGGGCAGGCCGGGACGGACATTCAGTACTTC. This translates into CASSLGQAGTDIQYF. The rearrangement joins TRBV5-1 to TRBJ2-4; D is perhaps TRBD1 or TRBD2 (5 bases each). The V gene's germline CDR1 is SGHRS and CDR2 YFSETQ. This CDR3 is 15 amino acids long. V was pared by 0 bases and J by 8 bases, with 15 bases between.